These 27 T cell receptor beta chains originate from one sample sequenced in a study of radiation and T cells in renal cell carcinoma. Assay: immunoSEQ multiplex PCR; the TCRdb copy retains only in-frame clones and omits some. The repertoire holds 70,000 or so clones, 82% seen once, with almost 6% in the top ten. The time point was: blood 2 weeks post-SBRT. Treatment reported: 15 Gy SBRT to primary tumor, nephrectomy 4 weeks later. The material sequenced was blood, taken from a patient whose treatment included radiotherapy and nephrectomy. These receptors were collected from a man aged 55-75 years with renal cell carcinoma.

This clone was recorded once. In nucleotides, the CDR3 is TGTGCCAGTAGTACGGGACAGGGAGGCTACCACGAGCAGTACTTC. This sequence encodes CASSTGQGGYHEQYF. The chain employs TRBV19 and TRBJ2-7; 9 bases map to TRBD1. Germline CDR1 reads LNHDA; CDR2 reads SQIVND (reference sequence). The CDR3 loop spans 15 amino acids. J lost 5 bases, V lost 4 bases, and 9 bases had no gene match.

Only one count was recorded for this clone. This chain uses TRBV7-6 with TRBJ2-7; 8 nucleotides align to TRBD2. J was trimmed by 1 base and V by 2 bases; bases with no gene match: 4. In germline, CDR1 is SGHVS, CDR2 FNYEAQ. The CDR3 extends over 15 amino acids. The CDR3 DNA reads as TGTGCCAGCAGCTTAACTAGCGGAGCTTCCTACGAGCAGTACTTC. Amino acids: CASSLTSGASYEQYF. The whole variable domain, filled in from reference TRBV7-6 and TRBJ2-7, reads GAGVSQSPRYKVTKRGQDVALRCDPISGHVSLYWYRQALGQGPEFLTYFNYEAQQDKSGLPNDRFSAERPEGSISTLTIQRTEQRDSAMYRCASSLTSGASYEQYFGPGTRLTVT.

This clone is a singleton in its sample. V usage is TRBV19 and J usage is TRBJ1-3, with D possibly TRBD1 on 5 matching bases. Germline CDR1 LNHDA, CDR2 SQIVND (reference sequence). This CDR3 has 15 amino acids. The V end lost 6 bases, the J end lost 0 bases, and 12 bases lay between the germline ends. The CDR3 DNA sequence: TGTGCCAGTAGCCCCGACAGCCGCTCTGGAAACACCATATATTTT. It specifies CASSPDSRSGNTIYF.

The table lists this clone with a few counts. The chain carries TRBV2 and TRBJ2-1; 11 bases match TRBD2. The germline CDR1 and CDR2 sequences are SNHLY and FYNNEI. V was pared by 3 bases and J by 7 bases, with 5 bases of the junction left unmatched. The CDR3 runs 15 residues. The CDR3 DNA reads as TGTGCCAGCAGTGACACTAGCGGGAGTGAAAATGAGCAGTTCTTC. Translated, it gives CASSDTSGSENEQFF.

This clone was recorded once. The CDR3 coding sequence is TGTGCCAGCAGCTTAGGGGGGACTAGCGCCTACGAGCAGTACTTC. Translation: CASSLGGTSAYEQYF. V is TRBV7-9 and J is TRBJ2-7; 10 positions agree with TRBD2. This CDR3 has 15 residues. V dropped 1 base and J dropped 2; count of bases not matched to a gene: 2. Germline lookup yields CDR1 SEHNR and CDR2 FQNEAQ (reference sequence).

The J gene is TRBJ2-7, the V gene TRBV6-5, with D hard to call. With 0 bases removed from V and 5 bases from J, the gap between germline ends came to 8 bases. There are 13 residues in the CDR3. Germline CDR1 reads MNHEY; CDR2 reads SVGAGI. Here the CDR3 reads CASSYSSQHEQYF. In nucleotides, the CDR3 is TGTGCCAGCAGTTACTCGTCCCAGCACGAGCAGTACTTC.

The V call is TRBV9, the J call TRBJ2-1, with D possibly matching TRBD1 (7 bases). The germline V and J ends were trimmed by 4 bases and 4 bases, with 15 bases remaining between them. CDR1 SGDLS and CDR2 YYNGEE come from the germline V gene. The CDR3 length is 15 residues. CDR3 sequence reads: CASSLGGTVYNEQFF. DNA for the CDR3: TGTGCCAGCAGCCTTGGCGGGACAGTATACAATGAGCAGTTCTTC.

The rearrangement joins TRBV6-5 to TRBJ1-5; 8 bases map to TRBD1. The CDR3 sequence is 16 residues long. Trimming took 4 bases from V and 3 from J; bases not matched to a gene: 8. CDR1 and CDR2 (germline): MNHEY, SVGAGI. The CDR3 sequence: CASSSSDRGNNQPQHF. CDR3 DNA sequence: TGTGCCAGCAGTTCCTCAGACAGGGGTAACAATCAGCCCCAGCATTTT.

V usage is TRBV6-4 and J usage is TRBJ1-2; 10 nucleotides match TRBD1. CDR1 is MRHNA, CDR2 SNTAGT, per germline. This CDR3 region has 15 residues. The junction had 6 bases not matched to a gene; V was cut back by 0 bases and J by 8 bases. The CDR3 here is CASSDSGTGVQGYTF. Here the CDR3 DNA reads TGTGCCAGCAGTGACTCGGGGACAGGGGTTCAGGGCTACACCTTC.

The chain links TRBV19 to TRBJ2-5; D may be TRBD1 or TRBD2 (5 bases each). This CDR3 spans 15 amino acids. Trimming removed 4 bases at V and 2 bases at J, with 14 bases between. From germline, CDR1 is LNHDA and CDR2 SQIVND (reference sequence). CDR3 in DNA: TGTGCCAGTAGTACCTTCGGGACGGAACAAGAGACCCAGTACTTC. It translates to CASSTFGTEQETQYF.

V is TRBV7-8 and J is TRBJ2-1, with D perhaps TRBD1 (6 bases). The ends were cut back, 0 bases at V and 9 bases at J, with 21 bases in the middle. The CDR3 loop spans 17 amino acids. Per germline, CDR1 SGHVS and CDR2 FQNEAQ. The CDR3 nucleotides are TGTGCCAGCAGCTTAGCACGCCTTGGGGGCCGGGGCAGTGAGCAGTTCTTC. This codes for CASSLARLGGRGSEQFF.

This clone was detected only a few times. The chain uses TRBV5-1 and TRBJ2-7; 7 bases are shared with TRBD2. Germline assignment: CDR1 SGHRS and CDR2 YFSETQ. The CDR3 covers 15 residues. The trim removed 0 bases at V and 2 bases at J, leaving 5 bases unmatched. The CDR3 DNA follows: TGCGCCAGCAGCTTGGCTCTAGCGGCGACCTACGAGCAGTACTTC. Protein product: CASSLALAATYEQYF.

The count of this clone is one. The chain employs TRBV2 and TRBJ2-7; TRBD2 matches 10 bases. CDR1 and CDR2 from the germline V gene are SNHLY and FYNNEI. The CDR3 has 13 residues. The J segment lost 3 bases and the V segment lost 10 bases, leaving 6 bases of the junction unmatched. In DNA, the CDR3 is TGTGCCATAACTAGCGGGGACCTCTACGAGCAGTACTTC. Translated, it gives CAITSGDLYEQYF.

The chain has TRBV5-1 and TRBJ2-1; D gene uncertain. The germline CDR1 and CDR2 sequences are SGHRS and YFSETQ. The V end lost 0 bases, the J end lost 8 bases, and 15 bases lay between the germline ends. This CDR3 spans 15 amino acids. DNA for the CDR3: TGCGCCAGCAGCTTGGATTGGGTTGGAGCAGATGAGCAGTTCTTC. It specifies CASSLDWVGADEQFF.

The V and J genes are TRBV5-1 and TRBJ2-1, with 11 positions matching TRBD2. The CDR3 loop spans 14 amino acids. V trimming: 0 bases; J trimming: 7 bases; junction bases outside the gene matches: 0. The V gene's germline CDR1 is SGHRS and CDR2 YFSETQ. The CDR3 is CASSLASGRNEQFF. The CDR3 region has the DNA TGCGCCAGCAGCTTGGCTAGCGGGAGGAATGAGCAGTTCTTC.

This clone appeared a few times. The V and J genes are TRBV10-2 and TRBJ1-4, with D hard to call. Deletions cut 2 bases from V and 7 bases from J, with 5 bases between. Germline CDR1 WSHSY, CDR2 SAAADI. CDR3 length: 12 residues. The CDR3 bases are TGCGCCAGCAGTGAGGGGGTTGAAAAACTGTTTTTT. It specifies CASSEGVEKLFF.

This clone was recorded a few times. The chain joins TRBV7-6 to TRBJ1-1; D remains unclear. Trimming took 1 base from V and 1 from J, leaving 7 bases between them. The CDR3 length is 14 residues. Germline V gene lookup returns CDR1 SGHVS and CDR2 FNYEAQ. CDR3 coding DNA: TGTGCCAGCAGCTTAGAATACGGGAACACTGAAGCTTTCTTT. Translation: CASSLEYGNTEAFF.

The chain carries TRBV5-1 and TRBJ2-7; the match to TRBD1 covers 7 bases. Germline CDR1 SGHRS, CDR2 YFSETQ. This CDR3 region has 15 residues. J gave up 3 bases and V 0 bases, and 6 bases lay outside the gene matches. CDR3 amino acids: CASSLVGTANYEQYF. The CDR3 DNA sequence: TGCGCCAGCAGCTTGGTCGGGACAGCTAACTACGAGCAGTACTTC. Using reference TRBV5-1 and TRBJ2-7 for the parts outside the CDR3, the full variable domain is KAGVTQTPRYLIKTRGQQVTLSCSPISGHRSVSWYQQTPGQGLQFLFEYFSETQRNKGNFPGRFSGRQFSNSRSEMNVSTLELGDSALYLCASSLVGTANYEQYFGPGTRLTVT.

The gene calls are TRBV9 and TRBJ1-2; weak D call: TRBD1 (6 bases). Deletions cut 4 bases from V and 2 bases from J, with 9 bases between. CDR1 is SGDLS and CDR2 is YYNGEE in the germline V gene. The length of the CDR3 is 13 residues. The CDR3 is CASSIQGNYGYTF. The CDR3 coding sequence is TGTGCCAGCAGCATACAGGGCAACTATGGCTACACCTTC. Full variable domain (remainder filled in from reference TRBV9 and TRBJ1-2): DSGVTQTPKHLITATGQRVTLRCSPRSGDLSVYWYQQSLDQGLQFLIQYYNGEERAKGNILERFSAQQFPDLHSELNLSSLELGDSALYFCASSIQGNYGYTFGSGTRLTVV.

V usage is TRBV6-1 and J usage is TRBJ1-2; the D is unclear. This CDR3 has 13 residues. Germline V gene sequence: CDR1 MNHNS, CDR2 SASEGT. Trimming cost V 5 bases and J 3 bases, with 10 bases left between them. The CDR3 loop is CASSSSLYYGYTF. In nucleotides, the CDR3 is TGTGCCAGCAGTTCGAGCCTCTACTATGGCTACACCTTC.

The genes are TRBV6-5 and TRBJ2-5; a possible D gene is TRBD2 (6 bases). Trimming left V 0 bases short and J 1 base short, with 9 bases between. Germline V gene data show CDR1 as MNHEY and CDR2 as SVGAGI. The CDR3 sequence is 15 residues long. CDR3 bases: TGTGCCAGCAGTTACTCGCCGGGGGTCCAAGAGACCCAGTACTTC. It specifies CASSYSPGVQETQYF.

This chain links TRBV29-1 with TRBJ2-2, with no clear D. V was clipped by 4 bases and J by 2 bases, with 5 bases between them. The CDR3 spans 12 residues. CDR1 is SQVTM, CDR2 ANQGSEA, per germline. The CDR3 reads CSVGHNTGELFF. CDR3 in DNA: TGCAGCGTTGGACATAACACCGGGGAGCTGTTTTTT.

For this clone: Within the sample, other DNA sequences also encode this same CDR3. The genes are TRBV7-2 and TRBJ2-3; weak D call: TRBD2 (5 bases). The V gene lost 4 bases and the J gene lost 4 bases, with 6 bases spanning the gap. Germline values: CDR1 SGHTA, CDR2 FQGNSA. The CDR3 covers 12 residues. The CDR3 DNA reads as TGTGCCAGCAGCTCAGCGGCAGATACGCAGTATTTT. It encodes CASSSAADTQYF. The whole variable domain, remainder taken from reference TRBV7-2 and TRBJ2-3, is GAGVSQSPSNKVTEKGKDVELRCDPISGHTALYWYRQSLGQGLEFLIYFQGNSAPDKSGLPSDRFSAERTGGSVSTLTIQRTQQEDSAVYLCASSSAADTQYFGPGTRLTVL.

The V call is TRBV5-5, the J call TRBJ2-7; TRBD2 aligns across 8 bases. This CDR3 contains 18 residues. Germline trimming cut 0 bases from V and 4 bases from J; bases unmatched to any gene: 15. The germline CDR1 and CDR2 sequences are SGHKS and YYEKEE (reference sequence). Written as DNA, the CDR3 is TGTGCCAGCAGCTTGGGAAGCCCCTACAGCGGGAGTATTTACGAGCAGTACTTC. It codes for CASSLGSPYSGSIYEQYF.

The V call is TRBV7-9, the J call TRBJ1-1; D gene uncertain. Germline loops: CDR1 SEHNR, CDR2 FQNEAQ (reference sequence). The CDR3 totals 13 residues. V dropped 1 base and J dropped 6 bases, with 9 bases sitting between them. The CDR3 reads CASSLGDRSEAFF. The CDR3 DNA is TGTGCCAGCAGCTTAGGGGATCGATCTGAAGCTTTCTTT.

The rearrangement links TRBV7-6 to TRBJ1-1; perhaps TRBD1 as D (6 bases). CDR3 size: 13 residues. Germline assignment: CDR1 SGHVS and CDR2 FNYEAQ. Trimming shortened V by 6 bases and J by 8 bases, and 16 bases separated the two germline ends. The CDR3 DNA is TGTGCCAGCAGAAGGATCGACAGGCCAGAAGCTTTCTTT. Translating it yields CASRRIDRPEAFF.

A single count supports this clone. The CDR3 reads CASSLTQGSNQPQHF. The CDR3 coding sequence is TGTGCCAGCAGCCTAACCCAGGGGAGCAATCAGCCCCAGCATTTT. The chain carries TRBV27 and TRBJ1-5; D perhaps matches TRBD1 (6 bases). Trimming left V 6 bases short and J 1 base short, with 13 bases between. The CDR3 has 15 amino acids. Germline V gene data show CDR1 as MNHEY and CDR2 as SMNVEV (reference sequence).